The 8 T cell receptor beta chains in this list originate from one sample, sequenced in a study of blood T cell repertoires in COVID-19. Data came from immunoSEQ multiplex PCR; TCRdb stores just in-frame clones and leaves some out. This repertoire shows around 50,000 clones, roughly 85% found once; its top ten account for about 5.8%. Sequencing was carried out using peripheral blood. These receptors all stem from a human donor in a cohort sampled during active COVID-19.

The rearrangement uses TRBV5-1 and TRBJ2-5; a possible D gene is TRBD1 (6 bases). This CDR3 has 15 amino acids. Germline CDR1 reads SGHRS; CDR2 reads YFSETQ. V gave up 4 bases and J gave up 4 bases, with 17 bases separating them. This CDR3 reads CASSTVGAKGETQYF. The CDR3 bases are TGCGCCAGCAGCACCGTGGGGGCCAAGGGAGAGACCCAGTACTTC.

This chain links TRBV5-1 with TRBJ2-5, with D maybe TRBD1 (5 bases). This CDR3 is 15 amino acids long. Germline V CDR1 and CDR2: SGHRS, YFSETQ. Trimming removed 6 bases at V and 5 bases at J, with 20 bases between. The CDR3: CASIRDPGFGETQYF. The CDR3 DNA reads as TGCGCCAGCATAAGAGACCCAGGGTTTGGGGAGACCCAGTACTTC.

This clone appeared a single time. CDR3 nucleotides: TGTGCCAGCAGTGAGCGCCTCGCGGCAATGAACACTGAAGCTTTCTTT. It codes for CASSERLAAMNTEAFF. The genes are TRBV6-1 and TRBJ1-1, with D unclear. The V gene lost 3 bases and the J gene lost 0 bases, with 14 bases spanning the gap. Per germline, CDR1 MNHNS and CDR2 SASEGT. CDR3 length: 16 amino acids.

The CDR3 coding sequence is TGTGCCACCAGCAGAGATGAGGGCCTTCGTAAAGCTTTCTTT. Translating gives CATSRDEGLRKAFF. V is TRBV15 and J is TRBJ1-1; D is uncertain. Germline CDR1 is LNHNV and CDR2 is YYDKDF (reference sequence). The CDR3 is 14 amino acids. V was trimmed by 0 bases and J by 9 bases, leaving 14 bases between them.

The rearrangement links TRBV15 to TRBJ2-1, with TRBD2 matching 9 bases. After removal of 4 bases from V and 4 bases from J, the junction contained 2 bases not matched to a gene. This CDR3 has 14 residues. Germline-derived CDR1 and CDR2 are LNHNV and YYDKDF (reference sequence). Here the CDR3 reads CATSMAGGYNEQFF. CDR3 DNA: TGTGCCACCAGCATGGCGGGGGGGTACAATGAGCAGTTCTTC. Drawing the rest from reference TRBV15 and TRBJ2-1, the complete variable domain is DAMVIQNPRYQVTQFGKPVTLSCSQTLNHNVMYWYQQKSSQAPKLLFHYYDKDFNNEADTPDNFQSRRPNTSFCFLDIRSPGLGDTAMYLCATSMAGGYNEQFFGPGTRLTVL.

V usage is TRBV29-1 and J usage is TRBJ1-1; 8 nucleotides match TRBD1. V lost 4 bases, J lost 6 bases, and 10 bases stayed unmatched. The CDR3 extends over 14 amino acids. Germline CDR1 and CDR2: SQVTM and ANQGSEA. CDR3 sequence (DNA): TGCAGCGTTGGGGGGCAGGGGGCGGTGGCTGAAGCTTTCTTT. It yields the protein CSVGGQGAVAEAFF.

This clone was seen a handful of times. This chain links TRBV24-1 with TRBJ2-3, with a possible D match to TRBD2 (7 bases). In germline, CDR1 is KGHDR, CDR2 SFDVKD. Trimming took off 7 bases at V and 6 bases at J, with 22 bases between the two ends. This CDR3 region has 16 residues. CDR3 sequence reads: CATRGGGGGIVDTQYF. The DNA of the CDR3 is TGTGCCACCAGAGGCGGCGGGGGCGGGATTGTGGATACGCAGTATTTT.

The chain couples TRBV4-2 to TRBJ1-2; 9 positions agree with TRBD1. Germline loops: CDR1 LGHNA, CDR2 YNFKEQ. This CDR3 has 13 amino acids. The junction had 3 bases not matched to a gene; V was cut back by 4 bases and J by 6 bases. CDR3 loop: CASSRTGGDGYTF. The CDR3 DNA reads TGTGCCAGCAGCCGCACAGGGGGCGATGGCTACACCTTC.